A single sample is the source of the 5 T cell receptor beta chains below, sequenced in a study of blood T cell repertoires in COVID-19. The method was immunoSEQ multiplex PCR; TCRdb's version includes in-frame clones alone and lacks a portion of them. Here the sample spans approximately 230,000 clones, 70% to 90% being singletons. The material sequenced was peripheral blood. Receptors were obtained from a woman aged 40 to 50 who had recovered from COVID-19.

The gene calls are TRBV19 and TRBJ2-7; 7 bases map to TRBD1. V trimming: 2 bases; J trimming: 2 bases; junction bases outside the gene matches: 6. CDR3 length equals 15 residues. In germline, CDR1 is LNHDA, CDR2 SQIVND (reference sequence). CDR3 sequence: CASSISLGTAYEQYF. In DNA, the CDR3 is TGTGCCAGTAGTATAAGTCTGGGGACAGCCTACGAGCAGTACTTC.

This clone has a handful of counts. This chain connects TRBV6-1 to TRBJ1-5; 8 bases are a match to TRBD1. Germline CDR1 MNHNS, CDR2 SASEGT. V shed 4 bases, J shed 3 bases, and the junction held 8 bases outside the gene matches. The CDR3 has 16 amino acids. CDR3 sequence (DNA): TGTGCCAGCAGTGTCTCGTACAGGGGGACCAATCAGCCCCAGCATTTT. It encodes CASSVSYRGTNQPQHF.

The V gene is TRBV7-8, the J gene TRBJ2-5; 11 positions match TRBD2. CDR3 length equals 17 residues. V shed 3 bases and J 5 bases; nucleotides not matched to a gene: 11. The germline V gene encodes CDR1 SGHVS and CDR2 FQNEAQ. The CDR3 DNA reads TGTGCCAGCAGCTTGGTACTAGCGGGAGAGGTATGGGAGACCCAGTACTTC. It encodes CASSLVLAGEVWETQYF.

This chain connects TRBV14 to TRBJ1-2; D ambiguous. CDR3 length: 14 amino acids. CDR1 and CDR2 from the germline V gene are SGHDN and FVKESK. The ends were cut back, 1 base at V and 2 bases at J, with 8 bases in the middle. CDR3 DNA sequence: TGTGCCAGCAGCCAAGTCCACGGGAACTATGGCTACACCTTC. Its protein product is CASSQVHGNYGYTF.

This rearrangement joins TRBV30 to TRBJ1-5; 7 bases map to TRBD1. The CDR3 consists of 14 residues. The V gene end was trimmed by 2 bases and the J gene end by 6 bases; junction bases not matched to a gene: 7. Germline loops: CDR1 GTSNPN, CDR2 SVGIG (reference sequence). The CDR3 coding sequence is TGTGCCTGGAGTACGGGACAGAGGGCTCAGCCCCAGCATTTT. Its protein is CAWSTGQRAQPQHF.